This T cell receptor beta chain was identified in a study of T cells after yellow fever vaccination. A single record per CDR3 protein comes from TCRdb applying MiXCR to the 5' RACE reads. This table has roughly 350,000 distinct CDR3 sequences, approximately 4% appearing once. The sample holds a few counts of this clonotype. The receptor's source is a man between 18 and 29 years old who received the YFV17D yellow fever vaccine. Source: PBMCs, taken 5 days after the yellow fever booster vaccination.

In nucleotides, the CDR3 is TGCGCCAGCAGCCAAGATTTGGTCTCCTACGAGCAGTACTTC. Its protein product is CASSQDLVSYEQYF. The V and J genes are TRBV4-3 and TRBJ2-7; D unresolved. Germline loops: CDR1 LGHNA, CDR2 YSLEER. This CDR3 has 14 amino acids. The V end was cut by 0 bases, the J end by 0 bases, with 6 bases between.